This entry lists 20 T cell receptor beta chains sequenced from one sample in a study of shared clonotypes between healthy human individuals (dated by TCRdb to 2020 to 2021). Library preparation used the immunoSEQ multiplex PCR assay. Here the immuneACCESS table is served through TCRdb, limited to in-frame sequences with V and J called. Missing clones are a known gap in these copies; in checked studies unresolved V genes cover under half, and the rest lacks a known reason. The sample includes approximately 1.4 million clones, with approximately 98% observed a single time. Clones ranked in the top ten supply 0.45% of the sample. Material: naive CD4+ T cells sorted from blood. The cell subset or site label, read with the paper, signifies: CD45RA+ positively selected. These receptors were obtained from a young man in good health.

This chain connects TRBV11-3 to TRBJ1-1, with D perhaps matching TRBD1 (6 bases). V gave up 5 bases and J gave up 4 bases, with 14 bases separating them. In germline, CDR1 is SGHNT, CDR2 YENEEA. The CDR3 sequence is 14 residues long. The CDR3 coding sequence is TGTGCCAGCAGCCGTAACCGGGACACCACTGAAGCTTTCTTT. Its protein product is CASSRNRDTTEAFF.

The chain couples TRBV20-1 to TRBJ2-3; tentatively, D is TRBD1 (5 bases). V lost 6 bases and J lost 3, with 7 bases in between. The germline CDR1 and CDR2 sequences are DFQATT and SNEGSKA (reference sequence). The CDR3 spans 11 residues. In nucleotides, the CDR3 is TGCAGTGCGGACATGACAGATACGCAGTATTTT. It translates to CSADMTDTQYF.

This clone occurred once. The chain links TRBV7-9 to TRBJ2-7; either TRBD1 or TRBD2 may fit D (5 bases each). CDR1 and CDR2 (germline): SEHNR, FQNEAQ (reference sequence). The CDR3 loop spans 14 amino acids. Trimming stripped 2 bases from V and 0 bases from J, with 8 bases between. As DNA, the CDR3 is TGTGCCAGCAGCTTACAGGGACCCTCCTACGAGCAGTACTTC. Protein product: CASSLQGPSYEQYF.

This rearrangement joins TRBV18 to TRBJ1-1; D not certain. The V gene lost 2 bases and the J gene lost 0 bases, with 7 bases spanning the gap. The CDR3 runs 14 residues. Germline lookup yields CDR1 KGHSH and CDR2 LQKENI. The CDR3 DNA is TGTGCCAGCTCACCAATAGGAGTGAACACTGAAGCTTTCTTT. Amino acid sequence: CASSPIGVNTEAFF.

V is TRBV13 and J is TRBJ2-7, with 8 nucleotides matching TRBD2. V was clipped by 5 bases and J by 2 bases; unmatched bases: 11. The germline gives CDR1 PRHDT, CDR2 FYEKMQ (reference sequence). CDR3 length: 16 residues. The CDR3 region is CASSPGVAGRTYEQYF. The CDR3 DNA reads as TGTGCCAGCAGCCCTGGGGTAGCGGGAAGAACCTACGAGCAGTACTTC.

Concerning this clone itself: The same CDR3 is also encoded by other DNA sequences in this sample. The J gene is TRBJ2-1, the V gene TRBV7-9; D is unresolved. Germline V gives CDR1 SEHNR, CDR2 FQNEAQ (reference sequence). Trimming removed 5 bases from V and 6 bases from J, with 2 bases in between. This CDR3 has 10 residues. CDR3 sequence: CASSPNEQFF. The DNA of the CDR3 is TGTGCCAGCAGCCCCAATGAGCAGTTCTTC.

This chain uses TRBV18 with TRBJ1-1, with 10 nucleotides matching TRBD1. V was pared by 3 bases and J by 4 bases, with 5 bases of the junction left unmatched. Looked up from germline, CDR1 is KGHSH and CDR2 is LQKENI. The CDR3 is 15 residues long. CDR3 nucleotides: TGTGCCAGCTCACCCGGGACAGGGGACGTCACTGAAGCTTTCTTT. Translating it yields CASSPGTGDVTEAFF.

This chain uses TRBV6-5 with TRBJ1-1, with D possibly matching TRBD1 (6 bases). From germline, CDR1 is MNHEY and CDR2 SVGAGI. V was pared by 6 bases and J by 4 bases, with 12 bases between. The CDR3 is made up of 13 amino acids. The CDR3 region has the DNA TGTGCCAGCAGGGACGGGGGCGGCACTGAAGCTTTCTTT. Translated, it gives CASRDGGGTEAFF.

This clone was found once. V usage is TRBV7-2 and J usage is TRBJ2-3, with 8 bases that match TRBD2. Germline CDR1 SGHTA, CDR2 FQGNSA. The CDR3 runs to 16 residues. With V trimmed by 1 base and J by 8 bases, 11 bases remained unmatched. The CDR3 spells CASSLEIGRAGGTQYF. As DNA, the CDR3 is TGTGCCAGCAGCTTAGAGATCGGGAGGGCTGGGGGTACGCAGTATTTT.

The J gene is TRBJ1-2, the V gene TRBV10-3; D call uncertain. The CDR3 is 14 residues long. Germline values: CDR1 ENHRY, CDR2 SYGVKD. V was pared by 4 bases and J by 3 bases, with 12 bases between. The CDR3 DNA reads TGTGCCATCAGTGCGGGCAGTCCCCACTATGGCTACACCTTC. This gives the protein CAISAGSPHYGYTF.

The chain recombines TRBV18 with TRBJ2-5; unclear D gene. The CDR3 has 14 amino acids. From germline, CDR1 is KGHSH and CDR2 LQKENI. V lost 2 bases, J lost 3 bases, and 10 bases lay in between. The CDR3 region is CASSPNLGEETQYF. The CDR3 DNA is TGTGCCAGCTCACCAAATTTAGGAGAAGAGACCCAGTACTTC.

This sequence joins TRBV7-2 and TRBJ1-1; 7 bases are shared with TRBD1. V gave up 5 bases and J gave up 4 bases; unmatched junction bases: 4. Per the germline V gene, CDR1 is SGHTA and CDR2 is FQGNSA. The CDR3 covers 13 residues. The CDR3 DNA sequence: TGTGCCAGCAGCCCGTCAGGGGGCACTGAAGCTTTCTTT. Its protein product is CASSPSGGTEAFF.

CDR3 nucleotides: TGTGCCAGCAGTTTGAAGGGGGCACATGGCTACACCTTC. Its protein is CASSLKGAHGYTF. The chain recombines TRBV28 with TRBJ1-2; TRBD1 aligns across 7 bases. J gave up 6 bases and V 3 bases, and 4 bases lay outside the gene matches. Germline V gives CDR1 MDHEN, CDR2 SYDVKM. The CDR3 contains 13 residues.

The chain employs TRBV18 and TRBJ2-7; D call uncertain. The ends were cut back, 2 bases at V and 1 base at J, with 12 bases in the middle. The CDR3 has 15 residues. CDR1 is KGHSH, CDR2 LQKENI, per germline. CDR3 amino acids: CASSPGVLRSYEQYF. The CDR3, as DNA: TGTGCCAGCTCACCAGGGGTTCTGAGGTCCTACGAGCAGTACTTC.

The CDR3 loop reads CASSTPSRGPSNQPQHF. CDR3 nucleotide sequence: TGTGCCAGCAGCACACCCAGCAGGGGGCCCAGCAATCAGCCCCAGCATTTT. The rearrangement links TRBV21-1 to TRBJ1-5; whether TRBD1, the table's D call, matches the DNA was not checked. TRBV21-1 corresponds to a pseudogene. The CDR3 totals 17 residues.

J is TRBJ2-1 and V is TRBV9, with D maybe TRBD2 (6 bases). Germline V gene lookup returns CDR1 SGDLS and CDR2 YYNGEE. V shed 4 bases and J shed 3 bases, with 20 bases lying between them. CDR3 length: 17 residues. CDR3 sequence: CASSPLHLAGFYNEQFF. CDR3 nucleotides: TGTGCCAGCAGCCCCCTCCATCTCGCGGGATTCTACAATGAGCAGTTCTTC.

Worth noting for this clone: At the DNA level, this CDR3 is encoded by other sequences in the same sample as well. This chain joins TRBV28 and TRBJ1-1; no clear D gene. The CDR3 covers 12 residues. V lost 6 bases and J lost 0, with 5 bases in between. Germline values: CDR1 MDHEN, CDR2 SYDVKM. CDR3 amino acids: CASRGLNTEAFF. The CDR3 DNA sequence: TGTGCCAGCAGGGGCTTGAACACTGAAGCTTTCTTT.

V gene TRBV6-5 combines with J gene TRBJ2-5; a weak D match, TRBD1 (6 bases). V gave up 2 bases and J gave up 7 bases, with 17 bases separating them. Germline V gives CDR1 MNHEY, CDR2 SVGAGI. This CDR3 spans 15 amino acids. The CDR3 coding sequence is TGTGCCAGCAGTTACCCCAGTACAGGGAAGGGGACCCAGTACTTC. Protein sequence: CASSYPSTGKGTQYF.

The V call is TRBV10-3, the J call TRBJ2-2; the match to TRBD2 covers 8 bases. This CDR3 comprises 16 residues. Germline V CDR1 and CDR2: ENHRY, SYGVKD. Trimming took 5 bases from V and 6 from J; bases not matched to a gene: 11. The CDR3 sequence is CAISPVLAGMSGELFF. CDR3 nucleotide sequence: TGTGCCATCAGTCCCGTGTTAGCGGGAATGTCCGGGGAGCTGTTTTTT.

The CDR3 sequence is CASSLRGSVDYGYTF. For the CDR3, the DNA is TGTGCCAGCAGTTTAAGGGGGTCCGTGGACTATGGCTACACCTTC. This chain connects TRBV27 to TRBJ1-2; maybe TRBD1 (6 bases). Germline CDR1 reads MNHEY; CDR2 reads SMNVEV (reference sequence). V shed 2 bases and J shed 3 bases, with 13 bases lying between them. This CDR3 comprises 15 residues.